This entry describes one T cell receptor (beta chain). This clone was seen a handful of times. Its cognate antigen has yet to be identified. Per-nucleotide qualities are absent, and no much larger clonotype sits a single base away. Genomic DNA was used for TRB sequencing, which was performed with the immunoSEQ assay at survey resolution or with the hsTCRB kit. The paper's data handling went like this. Initial read processing used immunoSEQ software, and repertoire analyses used the LymphoSeq R package. Clonality was computed as 1 minus normalized Shannon entropy; Gini coefficient was also calculated for each TRB dataset. Phenotypes of unsorted samples were inferred by mapping TRB sequences from sorted subsets of the recipient or donor onto the same recipient's unsorted samples. TCRdb re-hosts the immuneACCESS table, in-frame sequences only. Its copies lack some clones; in the studies checked, an unresolved V gene accounts for under half of them, and the cause for the rest is not known. V, J and clone size are taken as reported in that table, and D and trimming were inferred from the DNA itself. This sample has a few thousand clones in its table, and more than 75% of those were observed once. Together, the top ten hold 8.8% of the sample.

This entry is derived from a study of T cells after posttransplantation cyclophosphamide (dated by TCRdb to 2016 to 2017). General notes on the study: Using TRB sequencing, the study followed how the T cell repertoire reconstituted after myeloablative bone marrow transplantation in which posttransplantation cyclophosphamide served as GVHD prophylaxis. Antigen receptor sequencing covered samples from roughly 35 PTCy-treated patients and around 15 of their related bone marrow donors. TRB sequencing was performed on blood from all 35 or so PTCy patients with 1-year posttransplant specimens. In 3 patients, TRB sequencing was also performed on up to roughly 3 more blood samples taken 2 to 5.2 years after transplant, and in a handful of patients, pretransplant blood was also TRB-sequenced. Because TRA and TRB clonality were tightly correlated in several samples, subsequent TCR analyses were focused on TRB only. Public TRB sequences were checked against a database of over 3,000 sequences associated with responses to pathogens, tumor antigens, self-antigens and alloantigens. The research as a whole found: The TRB repertoires of T cells infiltrating skin or the GI tract showed only limited overlap with the TRB repertoires found in blood. Across over 40 patients, TRB clonality was highly associated with recipient CMV seropositivity and CMV reactivation, and PTCy diversity was similar to diversity in CNI/methotrexate controls. At 1-2 months, donor-recipient similarity was low but rose over the first year, and the later blood repertoires were often dominated by donor CD8+ memory clones.

The treatment or condition label, as the study defines it: high-dose cyclophosphamide on days +3 and +4 as single-agent GVHD prophylaxis. Busulfan and fludarabine conditioning, a related or unrelated marrow graft, and cyclophosphamide on days +3 and +4 were given to PTCy patients. The PTCy-treated patients were drawn from a prospective, multi-institutional clinical trial. Mononuclear cells from peripheral blood and bone marrow were separated by Ficoll-Hypaque density centrifugation and then cryopreserved. The CDR3 runs 15 amino acids, cysteine and phenylalanine included. Only CDR3 DNA is held: 45 bases, read in frame from base 1. The germline V gene (reference sequence) sets CDR1 to LNHDA and CDR2 to SQIVND. V trim: 1 base; J trim: 8 bases; unmatched bases: 6.

This sequence originates from a male patient between 60 and 69 years old who received an allogeneic stem cell transplant from a related donor and was CMV-positive. Following transplantation, T cells from the graft donor may be among those present. The rearrangement combines TRBV19 with TRBJ2-3, and TRBD2 matches 10 of the central bases. The sequencing used PBMCs, collected about 190 days after allogeneic stem cell transplant with posttransplant cyclophosphamide. The DNA reads TGTGCCAGTAGTATAGGGGCTAGCGGGGGAGGTACGCAGTATTTT. Its translation reads: CASSIGASGGGTQYF.